The entry below gives a single T cell receptor (beta chain) sequence along with its context. Its antigen is as yet unknown. From the germline J gene comes the end of the CDR3, since the read stops 3 residues before it. Genomic DNA, averaging around 1,200 ng per sample, yielded TCR beta CDR3 via immunoSEQ. The assay was immunoSEQ multiplex PCR, and TCRdb's table has in-frame clones only and misses some. The data show about 23,000 clones, and the top ten clones hold approximately 24%. This entry comes from a study of T cells in women clearing cervical HPV infection. Study results and limitations: Combining TCR richness with V gene abundances gave roughly 0.8 AUC.

Germline CDR1 and CDR2: SGHTA and FQGNSA. The CDR3 is 15 residues long. The specimen was blood buffy coat. This rearrangement joins TRBV7-2 to TRBJ2-5, with a possible D match to TRBD2 (6 bases). The TCR sequence derives from a woman aged 18 to 75 with a cervical HPV16 infection that either progressed to CIN3+ or cleared (not recorded which). The CDR3 sequence is CASSLGGGAPNTQYF. The CDR3 bases that were read are TGTGCCAGCAGCTTAGGAGGCGGGGCGCCCAATACC.